Shown below are 20 T cell receptor beta chains from a single sample sequenced in a study of cytomegalovirus exposure and HLA in healthy donors. It was with 60 Vbeta and 13 Jbeta primers that the PCR ran. Sequencing was performed with immunoSEQ multiplex PCR; in TCRdb, only in-frame clones are kept and a portion is missing. The table records more than 140,000 clones, around 75% of them present only once. The source material was PBMCs. The receptors originated from a man aged 35 to 55 in good health and CMV-seronegative.

The V gene is TRBV7-2, the J gene TRBJ2-5, with 10 bases aligning to TRBD2. V was clipped by 2 bases and J by 1 base; unmatched bases: 1. CDR3 size: 15 residues. CDR1 is SGHTA and CDR2 is FQGNSA in the germline V gene. The CDR3 DNA is TGTGCCAGCAGCTTACTAGCGGGGGTCCAAGAGACCCAGTACTTC. Its protein product is CASSLLAGVQETQYF.

The J gene is TRBJ2-6, the V gene TRBV5-5, with D perhaps matching TRBD2 (5 bases). Trimming stripped 5 bases from V and 1 base from J, with 10 bases between. Per germline, CDR1 SGHKS and CDR2 YYEKEE (reference sequence). CDR3 length: 15 residues. CDR3 nucleotides: TGTGCCAGCAGTTTTGGGAGTTCTGGGGCCAACGTCCTGACTTTC. This gives the protein CASSFGSSGANVLTF.

This sequence joins TRBV5-1 and TRBJ2-5, with 7 bases matching TRBD1. The closer fit of TRBJ2-7 to the DNA end suggests the J call may be wrong. Germline-derived CDR1 and CDR2 are SGHRS and YFSETQ. The CDR3 sequence is 15 residues long. The CDR3 DNA reads as TGCGCCAGCAGCCCTCGACAGGGATCCGGTTCCGAGCAGTACTTC. It yields the protein CASSPRQGSGSEQYF.

The table lists this clone with a count of one. The V call is TRBV6-5, the J call TRBJ2-4, with 7 bases identical to TRBD1. V lost 2 bases, J lost 5 bases, and 6 bases stayed unmatched. Germline assignment: CDR1 MNHEY and CDR2 SVGAGI. This CDR3 contains 15 residues. The CDR3 DNA reads TGTGCCAGCAGTTACCCTGACAGGGAGCAAAACATTCAGTACTTC. Translation gives CASSYPDREQNIQYF.

The V and J genes are TRBV19 and TRBJ1-2, with 8 bases matching TRBD1. The V segment lost 3 bases and the J segment 8 bases; nucleotides outside the gene matches: 5. Looked up from germline, CDR1 is LNHDA and CDR2 is SQIVND (reference sequence). The CDR3 totals 13 residues. The CDR3 here is CASSMAGGLGYTF. DNA of the CDR3: TGTGCCAGTAGTATGGCAGGGGGCTTAGGCTACACCTTC.

The V gene is TRBV5-1, the J gene TRBJ2-2; 8 bases map to TRBD1. This CDR3 is built from 17 residues. Germline V gives CDR1 SGHRS, CDR2 YFSETQ. The trim removed 2 bases at V and 1 base at J, leaving 7 bases unmatched. The CDR3 region is CASSFFPDRGNTGELFF. The CDR3 region has the DNA TGCGCCAGCAGCTTTTTCCCAGACAGGGGGAACACCGGGGAGCTGTTTTTT.

The table lists this clone with a count of one. The J gene is TRBJ1-1, the V gene TRBV11-2, with D possibly matching TRBD1 (6 bases). The ends were cut back, 3 bases at V and 2 bases at J, with 13 bases in the middle. Germline V gives CDR1 SGHAT, CDR2 FQNNGV. The CDR3 runs to 15 residues. This CDR3 is CASSFYGQLNTEAFF. The CDR3, as DNA: TGTGCCAGCAGCTTCTATGGACAGCTCAACACTGAAGCTTTCTTT.

The table lists this clone with a few counts. The rearrangement links TRBV6-1 to TRBJ2-5, with TRBD2 identical over 11 bases. Germline V lookup: CDR1 MNHNS, CDR2 SASEGT. The CDR3 is 15 amino acids. The ends lost 6 bases at V and 6 bases at J; junction bases unmatched: 9. CDR3 region: CASRSSGGAIQTQYF. As DNA, the CDR3 is TGTGCCAGCAGGAGTAGCGGGGGGGCCATACAGACCCAGTACTTC.

J is TRBJ2-5 and V is TRBV28; no firm D call. Germline V CDR1 and CDR2: MDHEN, SYDVKM. V lost 1 base, J lost 4 bases, and 7 bases lay in between. The CDR3 consists of 13 residues. CDR3 bases: TGTGCCAGCAGTTTATTTACGGGAGAGACCCAGTACTTC. This translates into CASSLFTGETQYF.

V and J are TRBV20-1 and TRBJ1-4; a weak D match, TRBD1 (5 bases). The length of the CDR3 is 10 residues. Trimming left V 5 bases short and J 15 bases short, with 13 bases between. Per germline, CDR1 DFQATT and CDR2 SNEGSKA (reference sequence). The CDR3 here is CSAWGGRLFF. DNA for the CDR3: TGCAGTGCTTGGGGGGGGAGATTGTTTTTT.

J is TRBJ2-7 and V is TRBV7-9, with D maybe TRBD1 (6 bases). CDR3 length: 18 amino acids. Trimming took 1 base from V and 4 from J, leaving 23 bases between them. Looked up from germline, CDR1 is SEHNR and CDR2 is FQNEAQ (reference sequence). The CDR3 loop is CASSLDPGHTSLKYEQYF. The CDR3 DNA is TGTGCCAGCAGCTTAGATCCGGGACATACATCTCTGAAGTACGAGCAGTACTTC.

The V call is TRBV27, the J call TRBJ2-7, with 8 positions matching TRBD1. The CDR3 covers 17 residues. V was clipped by 5 bases and J by 5 bases; unmatched bases: 17. Per germline, CDR1 MNHEY and CDR2 SMNVEV (reference sequence). The CDR3 DNA is TGTGCCAGCAGTACGCGGACAGGGAATAATTCTCTACACGAGCAGTACTTC. It specifies CASSTRTGNNSLHEQYF.

This clone occurred many times. The chain carries TRBV7-6 and TRBJ2-2, with D unclear. This CDR3 comprises 16 residues. Germline V gives CDR1 SGHVS, CDR2 FNYEAQ. V was shortened by 1 base and J by 6 bases, with 15 bases between the two germline ends. This chain's CDR3 is CASSLDVVGTAGELFF. Written as DNA, the CDR3 is TGTGCCAGCAGCTTAGACGTTGTTGGTACAGCCGGGGAGCTGTTTTTT.

The CDR3 nucleotides are TGTGCCAGCTCACCCAGGGTAGGGGATGAAGCTTTCTTT. The encoded protein is CASSPRVGDEAFF. J is TRBJ1-1 and V is TRBV18, with D maybe TRBD1 (5 bases). The germline V gene encodes CDR1 KGHSH and CDR2 LQKENI. The CDR3 extends over 13 amino acids. Trimming pared 3 bases from V and 7 bases from J, leaving 12 bases between.

This chain joins TRBV5-6 and TRBJ1-2, with D possibly matching TRBD1 (5 bases). Germline V gene data show CDR1 as SGHDT and CDR2 as YYEEEE. V lost 0 bases to trimming and J lost 6 bases, with 18 bases between them. This CDR3 has 16 amino acids. The CDR3: CASSLAPGGGGNGYTF. CDR3 in DNA: TGTGCCAGCAGCTTGGCCCCGGGGGGAGGAGGAAATGGCTACACCTTC.

The V and J genes are TRBV7-8 and TRBJ1-5, with D possibly being TRBD1 (5 bases). Germline values: CDR1 SGHVS, CDR2 FQNEAQ. The CDR3 is made up of 17 amino acids. V gave up 4 bases and J gave up 6 bases, with 22 bases separating them. The CDR3 region is CASSYSRFATQGQPQHF. CDR3 in DNA: TGTGCCAGCAGCTACTCCAGGTTTGCCACTCAGGGTCAGCCCCAGCATTTT. Full variable domain (missing parts from reference TRBV7-8 and TRBJ1-5): GAGVSQSPRYKVAKRGQDVALRCDPISGHVSLFWYQQALGQGPEFLTYFQNEAQLDKSGLPSDRFFAERPEGSVSTLKIQRTQQEDSAVYLCASSYSRFATQGQPQHFGDGTRLSIL.

The CDR3 DNA reads as TGTGCCAGCAGTCAAGACAGTTCGTATAACTATGGCTACACCTTC. Translation: CASSQDSSYNYGYTF. The chain has TRBV6-5 and TRBJ1-2, with D tentatively TRBD1 (5 bases). The CDR3 spans 15 residues. Trimming removed 5 bases from V and 1 base from J, with 14 bases in between. Germline V gene lookup returns CDR1 MNHEY and CDR2 SVGAGI.

The gene calls are TRBV2 and TRBJ2-5, with a weak D call TRBD1 (6 bases). The length of the CDR3 is 13 residues. Trimming cost V 11 bases and J 2 bases, with 15 bases left between them. Per germline, CDR1 SNHLY and CDR2 FYNNEI. The CDR3 DNA follows: TGTGCCCATTCCGGGACACTTCAAGAGACCCAGTACTTC. It codes for CAHSGTLQETQYF.

V and J are TRBV2 and TRBJ2-6; maybe TRBD1 (5 bases). The V end lost 2 bases, the J end lost 0 bases, and 8 bases lay between the germline ends. The CDR3 is made up of 16 amino acids. Germline assignment: CDR1 SNHLY and CDR2 FYNNEI. The CDR3, as DNA: TGTGCCAGCAGTGAACTACAGGTCTCTGGGGCCAACGTCCTGACTTTC. Its translation is CASSELQVSGANVLTF.

This sequence joins TRBV6-1 and TRBJ1-1; D remains ambiguous. Germline CDR1 MNHNS, CDR2 SASEGT. CDR3 length equals 12 residues. Trimming shortened V by 7 bases and J by 5 bases, and 11 bases separated the two germline ends. The CDR3 DNA is TGTGCCAGCATCGGGGTGAGTACTGAAGCTTTCTTT. Protein product: CASIGVSTEAFF.